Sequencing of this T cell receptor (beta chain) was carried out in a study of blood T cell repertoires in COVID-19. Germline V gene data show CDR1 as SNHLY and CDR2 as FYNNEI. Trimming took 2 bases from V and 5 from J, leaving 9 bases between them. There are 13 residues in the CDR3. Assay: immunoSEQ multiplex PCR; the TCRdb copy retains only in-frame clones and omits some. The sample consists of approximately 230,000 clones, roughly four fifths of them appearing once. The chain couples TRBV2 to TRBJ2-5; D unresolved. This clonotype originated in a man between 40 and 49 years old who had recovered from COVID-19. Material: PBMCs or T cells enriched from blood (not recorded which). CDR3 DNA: TGTGCCAGCAGTGAATATGAACGGGAGACCCAGTACTTC. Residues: CASSEYERETQYF.